The 24 T cell receptor beta chains presented below share a single source sample, sequenced in a study of T cells in Graves' hyperthyroidism and ophthalmopathy. TCR beta CDR3 regions were amplified from RNA transcripts. Using the HTBI primer set, a first-round RT-PCR was run on the TCR CDR3. Each CDR3 protein is one row after TCRdb ran MiXCR on the multiplex PCR reads. The sample shows hundreds of thousands of distinct CDR3 sequences, over 12% of them seen only once. Sequenced: blood. These receptors came from a man aged 45-65 years with Graves' ophthalmopathy.

The J gene is TRBJ1-2, the V gene TRBV11-2; possibly TRBD1 for D (5 bases). The V end lost 5 bases, the J end lost 1 base, and 14 bases lay between the germline ends. The germline V gene encodes CDR1 SGHAT and CDR2 FQNNGV. The CDR3 extends over 15 amino acids. The CDR3 DNA reads TGTGCCAGCAGCCCGGGGCAGAGGGTTAACTATGGCTACACCTTC. This codes for CASSPGQRVNYGYTF.

This clonotype has only a few counts. This chain joins TRBV29-1 and TRBJ1-3; TRBD1 agrees at 11 bases. J gave up 3 bases and V 4 bases, and 8 bases lay outside the gene matches. This CDR3 is 16 amino acids long. CDR1 is SQVTM and CDR2 is ANQGSEA in the germline V gene. The CDR3 DNA sequence: TGCAGCGTTGCGGCCGGACAGGGGGCGCGTGGAAACACCATATATTTT. It encodes CSVAAGQGARGNTIYF.

In regard to this clonotype: A far larger clone is off by one base, so a read error is likely. The chain joins TRBV6-2 or TRBV6-3 to TRBJ2-7; no reliable D call. The CDR3 contains 12 residues. The germline V gene encodes CDR1 MNHEY and CDR2 SVGEGT. V was cut by 4 bases and J by 3 bases, with 7 bases left in between. CDR3 sequence (DNA): TGTGCCAGCAGTTGCGGTGGCTACGAGCAGTACTTC. This encodes CASSCGGYEQYF.

There are many counts of this clonotype. This sequence joins TRBV2 and TRBJ2-7; TRBD1 aligns across 9 bases. The V gene end was trimmed by 6 bases and the J gene end by 5 bases; junction bases not matched to a gene: 5. This CDR3 has 13 residues. CDR1 is SNHLY, CDR2 FYNNEI, per germline. CDR3 bases: TGTGCCAGCAGCGACAGGACAGGGGACGAGCAGTACTTC. Protein sequence: CASSDRTGDEQYF.

This clonotype was observed once. This rearrangement joins TRBV11-2 to TRBJ2-3; D not resolved. The length of the CDR3 is 15 residues. V gave up 2 bases and J gave up 5 bases, with 14 bases separating them. Germline assignment: CDR1 SGHAT and CDR2 FQNNGV. Written as DNA, the CDR3 is TGTGCCAGCAGCTTAACTAATACGGGTAGAGATACGCAGTATTTT. It encodes CASSLTNTGRDTQYF.

This clonotype was counted ten times or more. The CDR3 sequence is CSARDLSAYGYTF. The CDR3, as DNA: TGCAGTGCTAGAGATCTTTCGGCCTATGGCTACACCTTC. The V call is TRBV20-1, the J call TRBJ1-2, with D unclear. Germline CDR1 reads DFQATT; CDR2 reads SNEGSKA (reference sequence). The CDR3 loop spans 13 amino acids. Trimming took 0 bases from V and 4 from J, leaving 9 bases between them.

As regards this clonotype: A read error is possible here, since a much larger clone lies one base away. This rearrangement joins TRBV7-2 to TRBJ2-5; D uncertain. Germline V gene sequence: CDR1 SGHTA, CDR2 FQGNSA. The CDR3 is 13 amino acids. V was pared by 8 bases and J by 0 bases, with 10 bases between. The CDR3, as DNA: TGTGCCAGCGGCCCCCGGAACCAAGAGACCCAGTACTTC. This encodes CASGPRNQETQYF. Full variable domain (missing parts from reference TRBV7-2 and TRBJ2-5): GAGVSQSPSNKVTEKGKDVELRCDPISGHTALYWYRQSLGQGLEFLIYFQGNSAPDKSGLPSDRFSAERTGGSVSTLTIQRTQQEDSAVYLCASGPRNQETQYFGPGTRLLVL.

The rearrangement joins TRBV6-2 or TRBV6-3 to TRBJ2-3; 8 bases fit TRBD1. Trimming removed 2 bases from V and 4 bases from J; junction bases left unmatched: 5. The germline CDR1 and CDR2 sequences are MNHEY and SVGEGT. CDR3 size: 15 residues. The chain's CDR3 is CASSYGQDRADTQYF. Here the CDR3 DNA reads TGTGCCAGCAGTTACGGCCAGGACAGGGCAGATACGCAGTATTTT.

In this sample, this clonotype turned up many times. This chain joins TRBV5-5 and TRBJ2-5; possibly TRBD1 for D (6 bases). Between the trimmed V and J ends, which lost 2 bases and 4 bases, there was a span of 18 bases. CDR1 is SGHKS, CDR2 YYEKEE, per germline (reference sequence). This CDR3 contains 16 residues. CDR3 nucleotides: TGTGCCAGCAGCTTAGCAGGGGTGGGATCCAGAGAGACCCAGTACTTC. Translated: CASSLAGVGSRETQYF.

This clonotype came up many times. The V and J genes are TRBV5-1 and TRBJ2-3, with TRBD2 as a possible D gene (6 bases). Trimming took off 4 bases at V and 0 bases at J, with 12 bases between the two ends. The CDR3 length is 15 residues. The germline CDR1 and CDR2 sequences are SGHRS and YFSETQ. The CDR3 spells CASSPEGRSTDTQYF. The CDR3, as DNA: TGCGCCAGCAGCCCGGAGGGAAGGAGCACAGATACGCAGTATTTT. Full variable domain (missing parts from reference TRBV5-1 and TRBJ2-3): KAGVTQTPRYLIKTRGQQVTLSCSPISGHRSVSWYQQTPGQGLQFLFEYFSETQRNKGNFPGRFSGRQFSNSRSEMNVSTLELGDSALYLCASSPEGRSTDTQYFGPGTRLTVL.

This clonotype was detected many times. The chain employs TRBV7-9 and TRBJ2-3; 7 bases fit TRBD1. CDR1 is SEHNR and CDR2 is FQNEAQ in the germline V gene (reference sequence). This CDR3 spans 16 amino acids. V shed 5 bases and J 0 bases; nucleotides not matched to a gene: 8. CDR3 in amino acids: CASSGWDSRSTDTQYF. For the CDR3, the DNA is TGTGCCAGCAGCGGATGGGACAGTCGAAGCACAGATACGCAGTATTTT. The full variable domain, rest sourced from reference TRBV7-9 and TRBJ2-3, is DTGVSQNPRHKITKRGQNVTFRCDPISEHNRLYWYRQTLGQGPEFLTYFQNEAQLEKSRLLSDRFSAERPKGSFSTLEIQRTEQGDSAMYLCASSGWDSRSTDTQYFGPGTRLTVL.

This clonotype occurred many times. The CDR3 DNA sequence: TGTGCCAGCAGTGCCCTGACAGGGACCGTGGGGAATGAGCAGTTCTTC. Residues: CASSALTGTVGNEQFF. V gene TRBV6-1 combines with J gene TRBJ2-1, with TRBD1 identical over 7 bases. Germline-derived CDR1 and CDR2 are MNHNS and SASEGT. V lost 4 bases, J lost 7 bases, and 13 bases stayed unmatched. The CDR3 runs to 16 residues.

This clonotype was seen at least ten times. The chain employs TRBV11-2 and TRBJ2-4; TRBD2 is a possible D gene (6 bases). This CDR3 contains 15 residues. V gave up 4 bases and J gave up 0 bases, with 10 bases separating them. CDR1 and CDR2 (germline): SGHAT, FQNNGV. The CDR3 DNA is TGTGCCAGCAGCTCGGCGGGGCTAGCCAAAAACATTCAGTACTTC. This encodes CASSSAGLAKNIQYF.

Many counts were recorded for this clonotype. The rearrangement links TRBV30 to TRBJ1-2; D remains unclear. V lost 4 bases, J lost 8 bases, and 20 bases lay in between. CDR3 size: 14 residues. The germline CDR1 and CDR2 sequences are GTSNPN and SVGIG (reference sequence). CDR3 sequence: CAWTQTGRTLGYTF. CDR3 nucleotide sequence: TGTGCCTGGACCCAAACGGGCAGGACGTTGGGCTACACCTTC. The full variable domain, completed using reference TRBV30 and TRBJ1-2, is SQTIHQWPATLVQPVGSPLSLECTVEGTSNPNLYWYRQAAGRGLQLLFYSVGIGQISSEVPQNLSASRPQDRQFILSSKKLLLSDSGFYLCAWTQTGRTLGYTFGSGTRLTVV.

The table lists this clonotype with many counts. This chain links TRBV7-9 with TRBJ2-1; D not resolved. V was pared by 2 bases and J by 0 bases, with 5 bases between. CDR3 length: 14 residues. CDR1 is SEHNR, CDR2 FQNEAQ, per germline (reference sequence). CDR3 protein: CASSLSASYNEQFF. DNA for the CDR3: TGTGCCAGCAGCTTAAGTGCCTCCTACAATGAGCAGTTCTTC.

The chain is built from TRBV6-1 and TRBJ1-6, with D tentatively TRBD1 (6 bases). This CDR3 region has 14 residues. CDR1 and CDR2 from the germline V gene are MNHNS and SASEGT. V lost 4 bases and J 7 bases, leaving 11 bases between the germline ends. DNA for the CDR3: TGTGCCAGCAGTGCGAGGGGGAGGAATTCACCCCTCCACTTT. This codes for CASSARGRNSPLHF.

The chain carries TRBV6-5 and TRBJ2-7, with unresolved D. Trimming removed 0 bases at V and 4 bases at J, with 7 bases between. Germline V lookup: CDR1 MNHEY, CDR2 SVGAGI. This CDR3 spans 13 amino acids. CDR3 nucleotide sequence: TGTGCCAGCAGTTACTCAGGCAGTTACGAGCAGTACTTC. It yields the protein CASSYSGSYEQYF.

This chain connects TRBV9 to TRBJ2-7; a weak D match, TRBD1 (6 bases). V was clipped by 3 bases and J by 0 bases, with 13 bases between them. CDR1 and CDR2 from the germline V gene are SGDLS and YYNGEE. The CDR3 extends over 15 amino acids. The CDR3 loop reads CASSAGDKSSYEQYF. Here the CDR3 DNA reads TGTGCCAGCAGCGCTGGGGACAAGAGCTCCTACGAGCAGTACTTC. The full variable domain, rest sourced from reference TRBV9 and TRBJ2-7, is DSGVTQTPKHLITATGQRVTLRCSPRSGDLSVYWYQQSLDQGLQFLIQYYNGEERAKGNILERFSAQQFPDLHSELNLSSLELGDSALYFCASSAGDKSSYEQYFGPGTRLTVT.

V and J are TRBV5-6 and TRBJ2-1; no firm D call. CDR1 is SGHDT, CDR2 YYEEEE, per germline. This CDR3 spans 14 amino acids. Trimming removed 1 base at V and 10 bases at J, with 15 bases between. Written as DNA, the CDR3 is TGTGCCAGCAGCTTGACCCTAGAACCCGGAGAGCAGTTCTTC. It translates to CASSLTLEPGEQFF.

The sample holds many counts of this clonotype. The rearrangement joins TRBV28 to TRBJ1-2; D gene unclear. CDR3 length: 17 amino acids. Germline lookup yields CDR1 MDHEN and CDR2 SYDVKM. V lost 2 bases, J lost 7 bases, and 23 bases lay in between. The DNA of the CDR3 is TGTGCCAGCAGTTTAATATTGGTTGGTTTAGACCCCTTTGGCTACACCTTC. Translated, it gives CASSLILVGLDPFGYTF.

This clonotype has ten or more counts. The rearrangement uses TRBV30 and TRBJ1-6, with D unclear. Germline V gene sequence: CDR1 GTSNPN, CDR2 SVGIG (reference sequence). V gave up 0 bases and J gave up 8 bases, with 14 bases separating them. The CDR3 spans 15 residues. CDR3 amino acids: CAWSVRRLGDSPLHF. The CDR3 DNA reads as TGTGCCTGGAGTGTACGGAGACTCGGGGATTCACCCCTCCACTTT.

As for this clonotype: This could be a read error, since a much larger clone is one nucleotide away. The chain recombines TRBV11-3 with TRBJ2-5, with TRBD1 matching 7 bases. V shed 5 bases, J shed 0 bases, and the junction held 3 bases outside the gene matches. Looked up from germline, CDR1 is SGHNT and CDR2 is YENEEA. The length of the CDR3 is 14 residues. The CDR3, as DNA: TGTGCCAGCAGCCCACAGGGGTACCAAGAGACCCAGTACTTC. It encodes CASSPQGYQETQYF.

In its sample, this clonotype was seen a few times. The chain links TRBV9 to TRBJ2-5; 8 nucleotides agree with TRBD2. J was trimmed by 4 bases and V by 0 bases; bases with no gene match: 5. CDR1 and CDR2 from the germline V gene are SGDLS and YYNGEE. CDR3 length: 15 amino acids. Written as DNA, the CDR3 is TGTGCCAGCAGCGTAGGTCTAGCGGGCGTAGAGACCCAGTACTTC. Protein sequence: CASSVGLAGVETQYF.

In this sample, this clonotype turned up many times. The V and J genes are TRBV12-3 or TRBV12-4 and TRBJ2-5; no clear D gene. V dropped 3 bases and J dropped 3 bases, with 8 bases sitting between them. The CDR3 runs to 13 residues. The CDR3 coding sequence is TGTGCCAGCAGTTTGAACAGAAAAGAGACCCAGTACTTC. It translates to CASSLNRKETQYF.